One and the same sample provided the 18 T cell receptor beta chains below, sequenced in a study of blood T cell repertoires in COVID-19. Profiling relied on immunoSEQ multiplex PCR, and the TCRdb table lists in-frame clones only, not all of them. The table has under 300,000 clones, over 70% seen once. Sequencing was carried out using peripheral blood. These receptors were taken from a man of 80 years or more with acute or convalescent COVID-19.

The V call is TRBV5-6, the J call TRBJ2-1, with 8 bases aligning to TRBD1. The V gene end was trimmed by 4 bases and the J gene end by 7 bases; junction bases not matched to a gene: 19. CDR1 is SGHDT, CDR2 YYEEEE, per germline. The CDR3 has 18 residues. The CDR3 here is CASSRLKSGQGPFNEQFF. In DNA form, the CDR3 reads TGTGCCAGCAGCCGGCTAAAAAGTGGACAGGGCCCTTTTAATGAGCAGTTCTTC.

The CDR3 sequence: CASSNGQGGETQYF. The DNA for the CDR3 is TGCGCCAGCAGCAACGGACAGGGTGGGGAGACCCAGTACTTC. The chain is built from TRBV5-1 and TRBJ2-5, with 8 bases aligning to TRBD1. Per germline, CDR1 SGHRS and CDR2 YFSETQ. V shed 4 bases and J 5 bases; nucleotides not matched to a gene: 7. The CDR3 contains 14 residues.

In this sample, this clone turned up a few times. V gene TRBV3-1 (or the pseudogene TRBV3-2) combines with J gene TRBJ2-7; 7 bases map to TRBD2. CDR1 and CDR2 (germline): LGHDT, YNNKEL (reference sequence). The V segment lost 3 bases and the J segment 4 bases; nucleotides outside the gene matches: 3. This CDR3 region has 13 residues. In nucleotides, the CDR3 is TGTGCCAGCAGCCAGCTAGCGGAATACGAGCAGTACTTC. It encodes CASSQLAEYEQYF.

This rearrangement joins TRBV2 to TRBJ1-6; 8 bases match TRBD1. Unmatched junction bases numbered 11, after V lost 6 bases and J lost 7 bases. The CDR3 totals 16 residues. The germline gives CDR1 SNHLY, CDR2 FYNNEI. Here the CDR3 reads CASSLRRTGTNSPLHF. As DNA, the CDR3 is TGTGCCAGCAGCCTCAGAAGGACAGGGACCAATTCACCCCTCCACTTT.

The chain is built from TRBV27 and TRBJ1-2, with D perhaps matching TRBD1 (6 bases). Per the germline V gene, CDR1 is MNHEY and CDR2 is SMNVEV (reference sequence). The CDR3 loop spans 17 amino acids. V shed 4 bases and J shed 0 bases, with 18 bases lying between them. CDR3 bases: TGTGCCAGCAGTTCGCTCCACGGGACATCGGCTAACTATGGCTACACCTTC. Translated, it gives CASSSLHGTSANYGYTF.

The V and J genes are TRBV19 and TRBJ2-4; maybe TRBD1 (6 bases). V lost 6 bases and J lost 0, with 15 bases in between. The CDR3 is made up of 16 amino acids. The germline V gene encodes CDR1 LNHDA and CDR2 SQIVND (reference sequence). The CDR3 protein is CASRDGGPLAKNIQYF. CDR3 coding DNA: TGTGCCAGTAGGGATGGGGGCCCTTTAGCCAAAAACATTCAGTACTTC. Based on the CDR3 plus reference TRBV19 and TRBJ2-4, the full variable domain is DGGITQSPKYLFRKEGQNVTLSCEQNLNHDAMYWYRQDPGQGLRLIYYSQIVNDFQKGDIAEGYSVSREKKESFPLTVTSAQKNPTAFYLCASRDGGPLAKNIQYFGAGTRLSVL.

The sample holds a few counts of this clone. The V and J genes are TRBV11-2 and TRBJ2-1, with 9 bases identical to TRBD2. This CDR3 is 16 amino acids long. The J segment lost 7 bases and the V segment lost 4 bases, leaving 11 bases of the junction unmatched. Germline CDR1 reads SGHAT; CDR2 reads FQNNGV. Written as DNA, the CDR3 is TGTGCCAGCAGCTCCGAAAGGCGGGGGGGGTGGAATGAGCAGTTCTTC. It specifies CASSSERRGGWNEQFF.

The chain uses TRBV6-6 and TRBJ2-3, with D unclear. V was pared by 7 bases and J by 4 bases, with 6 bases between. CDR1 MNHNY and CDR2 SVGAGI come from the germline V gene (reference sequence). The CDR3 loop spans 11 amino acids. Here the CDR3 reads CASKTADTQYF. In DNA form, the CDR3 reads TGTGCCAGCAAGACTGCAGATACGCAGTATTTT.

The chain uses TRBV3-1 (or the pseudogene TRBV3-2) and TRBJ1-1; D not resolved. The CDR3 length is 12 residues. CDR1 and CDR2 from the germline V gene are LGHDT and YNNKEL (reference sequence). V lost 5 bases and J 6 bases, leaving 10 bases between the germline ends. CDR3 protein: CASSTSLSEAFF. CDR3 in DNA: TGTGCCAGCAGCACAAGTCTGTCTGAAGCTTTCTTT.

The chain combines TRBV9 with TRBJ2-3, with a possible D match to TRBD2 (6 bases). Trimming stripped 10 bases from V and 2 bases from J, with 17 bases between. This CDR3 has 14 residues. Germline V lookup: CDR1 SGDLS, CDR2 YYNGEE. CDR3 DNA sequence: TGTGCCTCCTCGCGGGAACTGCACACAGATACGCAGTATTTT. Protein: CASSRELHTDTQYF. The entire variable domain, with the rest obtained from reference TRBV9 and TRBJ2-3, is as follows: DSGVTQTPKHLITATGQRVTLRCSPRSGDLSVYWYQQSLDQGLQFLIQYYNGEERAKGNILERFSAQQFPDLHSELNLSSLELGDSALYFCASSRELHTDTQYFGPGTRLTVL.

The genes are TRBV4-1 and TRBJ2-7; 14 nucleotides line up with TRBD2. CDR3 length: 17 residues. V lost 4 bases and J lost 2; bases outside the gene matches: 7. Germline CDR1 is MGHRA and CDR2 is YSYEKL. The CDR3 is CASSPRLAGGGTYEQYF. The CDR3 DNA is TGCGCCAGCAGCCCACGACTAGCGGGGGGGGGAACCTACGAGCAGTACTTC.

J is TRBJ2-3 and V is TRBV7-2; perhaps TRBD2 as D (6 bases). Germline CDR1 reads SGHTA; CDR2 reads FQGNSA. This CDR3 is built from 15 residues. V lost 7 bases to trimming and J lost 0 bases, with 14 bases between them. CDR3 nucleotide sequence: TGTGCCAGCAAGACGGGCGGGATAAGCACAGATACGCAGTATTTT. This gives the protein CASKTGGISTDTQYF.

This clone has just one count. The chain uses TRBV5-1 and TRBJ2-1, with 12 bases lining up with TRBD2. There are 16 residues in the CDR3. The ends lost 0 bases at V and 2 bases at J; junction bases unmatched: 0. In germline, CDR1 is SGHRS, CDR2 YFSETQ. CDR3 loop: CASSLGTSGTYNEQFF. In DNA, the CDR3 is TGCGCCAGCAGCTTGGGGACTAGCGGGACCTACAATGAGCAGTTCTTC.

The gene calls are TRBV27 and TRBJ2-2; maybe TRBD1 (6 bases). Germline loops: CDR1 MNHEY, CDR2 SMNVEV (reference sequence). Trimming stripped 6 bases from V and 8 bases from J, with 16 bases between. The CDR3 is 14 residues long. This CDR3 reads CASRPNRVGGELFF. The CDR3 DNA sequence: TGTGCCAGCAGGCCGAACAGGGTAGGAGGGGAGCTGTTTTTT.

This rearrangement joins TRBV4-1 to TRBJ1-1, with TRBD1 matching over 8 bases. Unmatched junction bases numbered 7, after V lost 2 bases and J lost 5 bases. The CDR3 spans 15 residues. Germline V gene sequence: CDR1 MGHRA, CDR2 YSYEKL. In DNA form, the CDR3 reads TGCGCCAGCAGCCAACGGACAGGGATCGGGACTGAAGCTTTCTTT. It encodes CASSQRTGIGTEAFF.

This clone came up once. The chain carries TRBV24-1 and TRBJ2-1, with 13 bases aligning to TRBD2. Germline V gives CDR1 KGHDR, CDR2 SFDVKD. The CDR3 covers 17 residues. V lost 4 bases, J lost 8 bases, and 10 bases stayed unmatched. The DNA of the CDR3 is TGTGCCACCAGTGACACTAGCGGGAGGGCCTCTACAGATGAGCAGTTCTTC. This sequence encodes CATSDTSGRASTDEQFF.

V and J are TRBV19 and TRBJ1-1; D may be TRBD1 (5 bases). Germline assignment: CDR1 LNHDA and CDR2 SQIVND (reference sequence). V dropped 7 bases and J dropped 1 base, with 37 bases sitting between them. This CDR3 contains 22 residues. CDR3 in DNA: TGTGCCAGTAAGCGTGCGTTGGGGGAGGCGTGGACTGGAACAATCGGGAACACTGAAGCTTTCTTT. Its protein product is CASKRALGEAWTGTIGNTEAFF. The entire variable domain, with the rest obtained from reference TRBV19 and TRBJ1-1, is as follows: DGGITQSPKYLFRKEGQNVTLSCEQNLNHDAMYWYRQDPGQGLRLIYYSQIVNDFQKGDIAEGYSVSREKKESFPLTVTSAQKNPTAFYLCASKRALGEAWTGTIGNTEAFFGQGTRLTVV.

The chain links TRBV7-8 to TRBJ2-7; 9 nucleotides align to TRBD2. The CDR3 runs to 17 residues. Germline CDR1 reads SGHVS; CDR2 reads FQNEAQ. The junction had 7 bases not matched to a gene; V was cut back by 0 bases and J by 1 base. The CDR3 loop is CASSLAPPAGGSYEQYF. The CDR3 nucleotides are TGTGCCAGCAGCTTAGCGCCTCCCGCGGGAGGGTCCTACGAGCAGTACTTC.